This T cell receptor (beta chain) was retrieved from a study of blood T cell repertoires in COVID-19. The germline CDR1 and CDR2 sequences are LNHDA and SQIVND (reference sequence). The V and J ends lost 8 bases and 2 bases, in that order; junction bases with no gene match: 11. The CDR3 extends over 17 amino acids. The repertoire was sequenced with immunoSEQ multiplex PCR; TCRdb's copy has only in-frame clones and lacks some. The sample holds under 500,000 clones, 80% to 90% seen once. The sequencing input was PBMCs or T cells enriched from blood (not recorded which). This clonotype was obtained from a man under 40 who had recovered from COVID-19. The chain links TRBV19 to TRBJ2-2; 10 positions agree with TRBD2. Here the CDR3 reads CASAGSGRALNTGELFF. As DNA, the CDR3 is TGTGCCAGTGCAGGGAGCGGGAGGGCCCTCAACACCGGGGAGCTGTTTTTT. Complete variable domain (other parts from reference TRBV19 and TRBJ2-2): DGGITQSPKYLFRKEGQNVTLSCEQNLNHDAMYWYRQDPGQGLRLIYYSQIVNDFQKGDIAEGYSVSREKKESFPLTVTSAQKNPTAFYLCASAGSGRALNTGELFFGEGSRLTVL.